The 5 T cell receptor beta chains below all came from one sample that was sequenced in a study of PD-1 blockade in classical Hodgkin lymphoma. All patients relapsed after autologous stem cell transplantation, and brentuximab vedotin exposure varied. Generated by immunoSEQ multiplex PCR, the TCRdb table keeps only in-frame clones and is missing some. Here the sample spans about 15,000 clones, over 60% being singletons. Sequencing used peripheral blood mononuclear cells (PBMCs), obtained at baseline. The receptor source for this set is a human donor with classical Hodgkin lymphoma.

The V call is TRBV11-1, the J call TRBJ2-1; 9 nucleotides match TRBD2. Germline trimming cut 5 bases from V and 6 bases from J; bases unmatched to any gene: 8. This CDR3 is built from 15 residues. Germline lookup yields CDR1 SGHAT and CDR2 FQDESV (reference sequence). CDR3 nucleotide sequence: TGTGCCAGCAGCGCGTTAGCGGGAGACGGCAATGAGCAGTTCTTC. It is translated as CASSALAGDGNEQFF.

The chain recombines TRBV18 with TRBJ2-3, with 9 bases aligning to TRBD2. The CDR3 sequence is 14 residues long. CDR1 is KGHSH, CDR2 LQKENI, per germline. J was trimmed by 0 bases and V by 6 bases; bases with no gene match: 1. CDR3 protein: CASSGTSSTDTQYF. CDR3 nucleotide sequence: TGTGCCAGCTCCGGGACTAGCAGCACAGATACGCAGTATTTT. Supplemented by reference TRBV18 and TRBJ2-3, the full variable domain reads NAGVMQNPRHLVRRRGQEARLRCSPMKGHSHVYWYRQLPEEGLKFMVYLQKENIIDESGMPKERFSAEFPKEGPSILRIQQVVRGDSAAYFCASSGTSSTDTQYFGPGTRLTVL.

The CDR3 spells CASSVVAGVGNEQFF. The DNA of the CDR3 is TGTGCCAGCAGCGTAGTCGCGGGAGTTGGCAATGAGCAGTTCTTC. This rearrangement joins TRBV9 to TRBJ2-1, with 7 positions matching TRBD2. The germline gives CDR1 SGDLS, CDR2 YYNGEE. The CDR3 spans 15 residues. The V and J ends lost 0 bases and 6 bases, in that order; junction bases with no gene match: 6.

The chain has TRBV9 and TRBJ2-7; 7 bases align to TRBD1. Germline V gives CDR1 SGDLS, CDR2 YYNGEE. The CDR3 spans 14 residues. V shed 0 bases and J 5 bases; nucleotides not matched to a gene: 5. The DNA of the CDR3 is TGTGCCAGCAGCGTAGCAGGGGGAGTAAACGAGCAGTACTTC. This gives the protein CASSVAGGVNEQYF.

The rearrangement uses TRBV28 and TRBJ2-3; 13 nucleotides align to TRBD2. CDR3 length: 18 amino acids. Germline V gene data show CDR1 as MDHEN and CDR2 as SYDVKM. The V gene end was trimmed by 3 bases and the J gene end by 6 bases; junction bases not matched to a gene: 12. CDR3 bases: TGTGCCAGCAGTTTGGGGATCTCCAGACTAGCGGGAGGTGATACGCAGTATTTT. Translating gives CASSLGISRLAGGDTQYF.